This T cell receptor (beta chain) is drawn from a study of T cell changes during pregnancy in multiple sclerosis. The method was immunoSEQ multiplex PCR; TCRdb's version includes in-frame clones alone and lacks a portion of them. The table records tens of thousands of clones, more than 80% of them present only once. This CDR3 is built from 13 residues. Between the trimmed V and J ends, which lost 8 bases and 2 bases, there was a span of 12 bases. From germline, CDR1 is LNHDA and CDR2 SQIVND (reference sequence). The clonotype was recovered from a female donor with multiple sclerosis, enrolled in a pregnancy study. The chain is built from TRBV19 and TRBJ1-1, with D unresolved. Sample: peripheral blood, taken in the third trimester of pregnancy. CDR3 in amino acids: CASQFGFNTEAFF. The DNA for the CDR3 is TGTGCCAGTCAATTCGGGTTTAACACTGAAGCTTTCTTT.